This entry concerns a single TCR beta chain. The antigen is undetermined. PCR amplification relied on 60 Vbeta primers (plus 13 Jbeta primers). Method: immunoSEQ multiplex PCR; TCRdb's copy keeps in-frame clones and lacks some. The table shows 100,000 or so clones, with under 85% occurring only once. The data stem from a study of cytomegalovirus exposure and HLA in healthy donors. Study results and limitations: Most TCR sequences were seen very rarely across donors, but some public TCRs occurred in many.

CDR3 length: 14 residues. The V and J ends lost 7 bases and 5 bases, in that order; junction bases with no gene match: 5. CDR1 and CDR2 (germline): MNHEY, SVGAGI. The clonotype was recovered from a man in his forties in good health and CMV-seropositive. The sequenced material came from PBMCs. The V and J genes are TRBV6-5 and TRBJ1-2; 12 nucleotides align to TRBD1. CDR3 sequence: CASTRGQGAYGYTF. The CDR3 DNA follows: TGTGCCAGCACAAGGGGACAGGGGGCTTATGGCTACACCTTC.